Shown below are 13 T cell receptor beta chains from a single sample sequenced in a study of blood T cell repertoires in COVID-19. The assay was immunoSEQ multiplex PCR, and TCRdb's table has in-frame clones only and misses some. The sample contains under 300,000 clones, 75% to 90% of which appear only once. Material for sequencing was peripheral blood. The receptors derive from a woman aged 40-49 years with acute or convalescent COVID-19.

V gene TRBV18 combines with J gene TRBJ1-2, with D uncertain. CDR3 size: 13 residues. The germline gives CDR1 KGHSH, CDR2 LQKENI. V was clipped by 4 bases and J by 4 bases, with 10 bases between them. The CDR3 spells CASSLGSSYGYTF. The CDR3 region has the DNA TGTGCCAGCTCACTGGGCAGCTCCTATGGCTACACCTTC.

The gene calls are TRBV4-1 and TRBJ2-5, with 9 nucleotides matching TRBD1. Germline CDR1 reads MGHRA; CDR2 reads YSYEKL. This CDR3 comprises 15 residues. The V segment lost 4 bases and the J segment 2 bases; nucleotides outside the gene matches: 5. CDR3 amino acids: CASSPLTGGQETQYF. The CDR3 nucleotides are TGCGCCAGCAGCCCACTGACAGGGGGACAAGAGACCCAGTACTTC.

The CDR3 region has the DNA TGTGCCAGCAGCGCCAGCCAAGCGCACGAGCAGTACGTC. It codes for CASSASQAHEQYV. The rearrangement joins TRBV6-5 to TRBJ2-7; D remains unclear. V was cut by 6 bases and J by 5 bases, with 14 bases left in between. Germline values: CDR1 MNHEY, CDR2 SVGAGI. The CDR3 is made up of 13 amino acids.

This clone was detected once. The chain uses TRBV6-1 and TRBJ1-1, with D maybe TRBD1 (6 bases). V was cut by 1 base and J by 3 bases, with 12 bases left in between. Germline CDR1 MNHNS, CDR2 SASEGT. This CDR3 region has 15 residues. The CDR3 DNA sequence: TGTGCCAGCAGTGAAGGAGGGAACAGGGACACTGAAGCTTTCTTT. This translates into CASSEGGNRDTEAFF.

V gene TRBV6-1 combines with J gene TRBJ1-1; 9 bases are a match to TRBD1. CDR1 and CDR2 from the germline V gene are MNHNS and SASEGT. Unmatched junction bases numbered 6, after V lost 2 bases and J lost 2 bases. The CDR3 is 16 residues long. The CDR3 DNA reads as TGTGCCAGCAGTGAAATCGTGGGACAGGGAAACACTGAAGCTTTCTTT. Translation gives CASSEIVGQGNTEAFF.

CDR3 region: CASKTERGAAFF. Here the CDR3 DNA reads TGTGCCAGCAAAACCGAGCGGGGGGCAGCTTTCTTT. The chain joins TRBV6-5 to TRBJ1-1, with TRBD1 as a possible D gene (6 bases). CDR1 is MNHEY, CDR2 SVGAGI, per germline. V lost 7 bases to trimming and J lost 10 bases, with 16 bases between them. CDR3 length: 12 amino acids.

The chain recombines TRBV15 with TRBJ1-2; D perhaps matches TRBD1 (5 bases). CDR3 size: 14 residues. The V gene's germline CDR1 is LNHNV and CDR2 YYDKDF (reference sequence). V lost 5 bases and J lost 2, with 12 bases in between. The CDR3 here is CATSSHGGNYGYTF. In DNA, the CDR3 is TGTGCCACCAGCTCCCACGGGGGGAACTATGGCTACACCTTC.

The DNA of the CDR3 is TGTGCCAGTAGTATCTCTTACACCCCAACTAATGAAAAACTGTTTTTT. As protein: CASSISYTPTNEKLFF. V and J are TRBV19 and TRBJ1-4, with no clear D. CDR1 is LNHDA and CDR2 is SQIVND in the germline V gene (reference sequence). The length of the CDR3 is 16 residues. Trimming pared 3 bases from V and 0 bases from J, leaving 11 bases between.

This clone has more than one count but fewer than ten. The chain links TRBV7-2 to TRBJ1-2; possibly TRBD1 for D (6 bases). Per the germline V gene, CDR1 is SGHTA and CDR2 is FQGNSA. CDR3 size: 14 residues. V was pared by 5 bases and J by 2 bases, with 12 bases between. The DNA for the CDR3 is TGTGCCAGCAGCGGCGCGGGGGCCAACTATGGCTACACCTTC. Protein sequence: CASSGAGANYGYTF.

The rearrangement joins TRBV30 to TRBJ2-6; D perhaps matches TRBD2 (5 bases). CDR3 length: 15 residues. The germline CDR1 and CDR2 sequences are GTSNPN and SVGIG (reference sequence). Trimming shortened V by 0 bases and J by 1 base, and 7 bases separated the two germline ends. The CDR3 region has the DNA TGTGCCTGGAGTGTACGAGGGTCTGGGGCCAACGTCCTGACTTTC. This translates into CAWSVRGSGANVLTF. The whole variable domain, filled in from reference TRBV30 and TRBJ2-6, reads SQTIHQWPATLVQPVGSPLSLECTVEGTSNPNLYWYRQAAGRGLQLLFYSVGIGQISSEVPQNLSASRPQDRQFILSSKKLLLSDSGFYLCAWSVRGSGANVLTFGAGSRLTVL.

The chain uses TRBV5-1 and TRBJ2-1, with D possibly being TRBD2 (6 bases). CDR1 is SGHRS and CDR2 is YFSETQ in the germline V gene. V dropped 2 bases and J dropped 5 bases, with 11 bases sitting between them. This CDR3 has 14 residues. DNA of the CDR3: TGCGCCAGCAGCTTCGGGGGACCGAACAATGAGCAGTTCTTC. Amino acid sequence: CASSFGGPNNEQFF.

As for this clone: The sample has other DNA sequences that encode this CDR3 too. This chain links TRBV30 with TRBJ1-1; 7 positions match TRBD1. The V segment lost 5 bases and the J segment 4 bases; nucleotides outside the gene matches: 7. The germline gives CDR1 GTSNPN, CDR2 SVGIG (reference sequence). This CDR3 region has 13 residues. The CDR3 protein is CAWSQGVGTEAFF. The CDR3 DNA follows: TGTGCCTGGTCCCAGGGGGTTGGCACTGAAGCTTTCTTT.

The CDR3, as DNA: TGTGCCAGTACAACCAGGACAGGGGAAGGCTACACCTTC. This translates into CASTTRTGEGYTF. V is TRBV19 and J is TRBJ1-2; 9 bases are shared with TRBD1. J gave up 8 bases and V 7 bases, and 8 bases lay outside the gene matches. The CDR3 consists of 13 residues. The germline V gene has CDR1 LNHDA and CDR2 SQIVND (reference sequence).